The clone carrying this T cell receptor (beta chain) has ten or more counts. Its antigen is currently unknown. These data originate in a study of T cells in Graves' hyperthyroidism and ophthalmopathy. Broader study findings: The blood repertoire included most of the expanded thyroid clonotypes above 0.001.

PBMCs were derived from about 9.1 ml fresh peripheral blood. Researchers took RNA transcripts and amplified the TCR beta CDR3 regions from them. First-round RT-PCR with HTBI primers amplified the TCR CDR3 region. TCRdb itself ran the multiplex PCR reads through MiXCR, one entry per CDR3 protein. The sample holds 300,000 to 450,000 distinct CDR3 sequences, approximately 15% seen once. CDR1 is MDHEN, CDR2 SYDVKM, per germline. Trimming at V came to 6 bases and at J to 6 bases, leaving 8 bases not matched to a gene. This CDR3 comprises 16 residues. The receptor comes from a woman in her twenties or thirties with Graves' hyperthyroidism. The rearrangement links TRBV28 to TRBJ2-2; 12 bases map to TRBD1. Sequences were obtained from blood. For the CDR3, the DNA is TGTGCCAGCAGCCCCGGGACAGGGGGCGCGTCCGGGGAGCTGTTTTTT. Translation: CASSPGTGGASGELFF.